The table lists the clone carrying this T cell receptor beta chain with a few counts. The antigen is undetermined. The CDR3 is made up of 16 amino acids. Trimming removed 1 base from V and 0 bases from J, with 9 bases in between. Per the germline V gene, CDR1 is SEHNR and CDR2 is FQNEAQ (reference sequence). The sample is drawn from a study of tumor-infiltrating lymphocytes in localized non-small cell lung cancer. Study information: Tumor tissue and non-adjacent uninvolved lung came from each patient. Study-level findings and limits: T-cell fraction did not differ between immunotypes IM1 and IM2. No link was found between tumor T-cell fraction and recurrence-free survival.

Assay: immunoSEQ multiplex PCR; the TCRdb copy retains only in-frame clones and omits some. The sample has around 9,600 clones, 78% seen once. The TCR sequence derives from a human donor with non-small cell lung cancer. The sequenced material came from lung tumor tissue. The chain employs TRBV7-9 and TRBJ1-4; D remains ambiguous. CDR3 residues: CASSLVRPTTNEKLFF. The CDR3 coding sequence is TGTGCCAGCAGCTTAGTGAGACCTACAACTAATGAAAAACTGTTTTTT.